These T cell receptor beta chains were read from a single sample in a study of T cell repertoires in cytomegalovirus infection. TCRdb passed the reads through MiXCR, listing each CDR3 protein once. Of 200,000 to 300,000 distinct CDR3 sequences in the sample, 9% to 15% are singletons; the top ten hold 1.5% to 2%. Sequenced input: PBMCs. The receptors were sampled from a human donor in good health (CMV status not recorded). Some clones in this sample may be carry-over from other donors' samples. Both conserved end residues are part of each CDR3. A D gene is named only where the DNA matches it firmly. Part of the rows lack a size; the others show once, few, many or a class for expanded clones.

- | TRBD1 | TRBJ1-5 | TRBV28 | CASSPPGQAYSNQPQHF | TGTGCCAGCAGTCCCCCAGGACAGGCGTATAGCAATCAGCCCCAGCATTTT
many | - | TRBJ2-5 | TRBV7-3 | CASSLFPGQETQYF | TGTGCCAGCAGCTTATTCCCCGGCCAAGAGACCCAGTACTTC
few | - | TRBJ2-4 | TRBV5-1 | CASSSLGGRGIQYF | TGCGCCAGCAGCTCCCTTGGGGGTAGGGGCATTCAGTACTTC
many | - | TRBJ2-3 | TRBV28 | CASSSPTDTQYF | TGTGCCAGCAGTTCCCCGACAGATACGCAGTATTTT
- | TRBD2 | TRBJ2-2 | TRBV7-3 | CASSPPGAGVNTGELFF | TGTGCCAGCAGCCCCCCGGGAGCGGGAGTGAACACCGGGGAGCTGTTTTTT
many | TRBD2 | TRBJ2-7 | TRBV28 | CASSDGTSGIPSYEQYF | TGTGCCAGCAGTGATGGGACTAGCGGGATCCCATCCTACGAGCAGTACTTC
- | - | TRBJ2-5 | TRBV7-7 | CASSKGPEETQYF | TGTGCCAGCAGCAAAGGACCTGAGGAGACCCAGTACTTC
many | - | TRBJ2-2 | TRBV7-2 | CASSFQRSTGELFF | TGTGCCAGCAGCTTTCAGCGGTCCACCGGGGAGCTGTTTTTT
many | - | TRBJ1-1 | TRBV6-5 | CASSYSLLLGTEAFF | TGTGCCAGCAGTTACTCCTTACTATTAGGCACTGAAGCTTTCTTT
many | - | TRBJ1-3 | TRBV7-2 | CASSQGLFSGNTIYF | TGTGCCAGCAGCCAGGGACTTTTTTCTGGAAACACCATATATTTT
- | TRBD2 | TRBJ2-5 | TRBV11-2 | CASSRLAGYQETQYF | TGTGCCAGCAGCCGACTAGCGGGATACCAAGAGACCCAGTACTTC
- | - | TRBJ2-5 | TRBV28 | CASRTGGELETQYF | TGTGCCAGCAGAACAGGTGGGGAACTGGAGACCCAGTACTTC
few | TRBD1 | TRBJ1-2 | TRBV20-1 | CSARDSRGSWVDNYGYTF | TGCAGTGCTAGAGACAGCAGGGGGTCTTGGGTGGATAACTATGGCTACACCTTC
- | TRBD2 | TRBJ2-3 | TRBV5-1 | CASSSGLAGGTSGTDTQYF | TGCGCCAGCAGCTCGGGACTAGCGGGAGGGACGAGTGGGACAGATACGCAGTATTTT
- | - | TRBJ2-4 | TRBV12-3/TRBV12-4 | CASSYDLAKNIQYF | TGTGCCAGCAGTTACGACTTAGCCAAAAACATTCAGTACTTC
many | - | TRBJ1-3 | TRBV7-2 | CASSPSPGLGNTIYF | TGTGCCAGCAGCCCGTCCCCAGGGCTTGGAAACACCATATATTTT
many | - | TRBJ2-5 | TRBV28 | CASGRVEETQYF | TGTGCCAGCGGCAGGGTAGAAGAGACCCAGTACTTC
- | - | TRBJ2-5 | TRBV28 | CASSFPTRERGTQYF | TGTGCCAGCAGTTTCCCGACCCGCGAAAGGGGGACCCAGTACTTC
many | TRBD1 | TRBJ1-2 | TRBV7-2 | CASSLNRGQVYGYTF | TGTGCCAGCAGCTTAAACAGGGGGCAGGTCTATGGCTACACCTTC
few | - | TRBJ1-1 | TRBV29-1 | CSVDFGGNTEAFF | TGCAGCGTTGACTTTGGGGGAAACACTGAAGCTTTCTTT
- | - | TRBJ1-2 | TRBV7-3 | CASGLRTSGYGYTF | TGTGCCAGCGGTCTACGGACGAGCGGCTATGGCTACACCTTC
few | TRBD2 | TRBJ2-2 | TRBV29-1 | CSVGTSGGNTGELFF | TGCAGCGTCGGGACTAGCGGGGGGAACACCGGGGAGCTGTTTTTT
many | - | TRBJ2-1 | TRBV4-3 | CASSPSGSPYNEQFF | TGCGCCAGCAGCCCCTCCGGGAGCCCCTACAATGAGCAGTTCTTC
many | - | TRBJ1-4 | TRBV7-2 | CASSLVGAVEKLFF | TGTGCCAGCAGCTTAGTGGGCGCGGTTGAAAAACTGTTTTTT
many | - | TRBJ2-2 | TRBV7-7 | CASSLTRKNTGELFF | TGTGCCAGCAGCTTAACTCGGAAGAACACCGGGGAGCTGTTTTTT
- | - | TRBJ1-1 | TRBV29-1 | CSVSAGRTEAFF | TGCAGCGTTTCTGCCGGGCGAACTGAAGCTTTCTTT
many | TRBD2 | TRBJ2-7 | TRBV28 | CASSSPTSGRLNEQYF | TGTGCCAGCAGTTCTCCGACTAGCGGGAGACTCAACGAGCAGTACTTC
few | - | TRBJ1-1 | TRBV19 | CASSWPSLSTEAFF | TGTGCCAGTAGTTGGCCAAGTCTTAGCACTGAAGCTTTCTTT
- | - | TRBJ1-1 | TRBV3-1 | CASSQDGDTEAFF | TGTGCCAGCAGCCAAGACGGGGACACTGAAGCTTTCTTT
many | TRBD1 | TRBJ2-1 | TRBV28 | CASSLYFDRGPYNEQFF | TGTGCCAGCAGTTTATATTTCGACAGGGGGCCATACAATGAGCAGTTCTTC
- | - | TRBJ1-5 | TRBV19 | CASSGPGVRSNQPQHF | TGTGCCAGTAGTGGGCCGGGGGTCAGAAGCAATCAGCCCCAGCATTTT
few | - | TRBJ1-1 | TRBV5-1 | CASGENTEAFF | TGCGCCAGCGGAGAGAACACTGAAGCTTTCTTT
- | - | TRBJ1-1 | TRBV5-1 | CASSFVGVTEAFF | TGCGCCAGCAGCTTCGTAGGGGTCACTGAAGCTTTCTTT
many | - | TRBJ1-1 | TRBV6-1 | CASSEALRGTTEAFF | TGTGCCAGCAGTGAAGCGCTGCGAGGGACAACGGAAGCTTTCTTT
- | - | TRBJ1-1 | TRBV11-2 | CASSLSADTEAFF | TGTGCCAGCAGCCTATCTGCCGACACTGAAGCTTTCTTT
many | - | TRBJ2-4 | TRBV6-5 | CASSYGGLGNIQYF | TGTGCCAGCAGTTACGGCGGTTTGGGAAACATTCAGTACTTC
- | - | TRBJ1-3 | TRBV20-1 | CSAIDSSPRSGNTIYF | TGCAGTGCTATCGACAGTTCGCCCCGCTCTGGAAACACCATATATTTT
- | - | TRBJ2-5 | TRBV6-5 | CASSYGLDGTQYF | TGTGCCAGCAGTTACGGGCTAGATGGGACCCAGTACTTC
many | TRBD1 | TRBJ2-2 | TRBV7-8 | CASSRFGTENTGELFF | TGTGCCAGCAGCAGATTCGGGACAGAGAACACCGGGGAGCTGTTTTTT
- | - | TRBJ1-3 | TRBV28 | CASSLSGMSSGNTIYF | TGTGCCAGCAGTTTATCCGGGATGAGCTCTGGAAACACCATATATTTT
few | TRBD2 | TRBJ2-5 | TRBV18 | CATGRARETQYF | TGTGCCACCGGGAGGGCCCGAGAGACCCAGTACTTC
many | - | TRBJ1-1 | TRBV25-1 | CATKAGETEAFF | TGTGCCACTAAGGCGGGGGAGACTGAAGCTTTCTTT
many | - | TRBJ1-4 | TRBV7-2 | CASSQGPGSEKLFF | TGTGCCAGCAGCCAGGGGCCAGGAAGTGAAAAACTGTTTTTT
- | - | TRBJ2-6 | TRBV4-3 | CASSQDIGESGANVLTF | TGCGCCAGCAGCCAAGATATAGGCGAATCTGGGGCCAACGTCCTGACTTTC
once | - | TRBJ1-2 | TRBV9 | CASSPGQGIAGYTF | TGTGCCAGCAGCCCCGGGCAGGGGATAGCTGGCTACACCTTC
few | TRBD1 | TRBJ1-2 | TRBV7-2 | CASSLHRAGGTTNYGYTF | TGTGCCAGCAGCTTGCATCGGGCAGGGGGTACTACTAACTATGGCTACACCTTC
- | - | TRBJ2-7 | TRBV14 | CASSQWRGEQYF | TGTGCCAGCAGCCAATGGAGGGGCGAGCAGTACTTC
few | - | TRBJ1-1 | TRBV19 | CASSSGHPSEAFF | TGTGCCAGTAGTTCCGGACATCCCTCCGAAGCTTTCTTT
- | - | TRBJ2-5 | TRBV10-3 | CAISESRGRETQYF | TGTGCCATCAGTGAGTCGAGGGGCCGGGAGACCCAGTACTTC
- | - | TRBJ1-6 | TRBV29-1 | CSVGTANSPLHF | TGCAGCGTTGGGACGGCGAATTCACCCCTCCACTTT
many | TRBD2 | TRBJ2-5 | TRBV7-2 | CASSLVGLAGQETQYF | TGTGCCAGCAGCTTGGTCGGACTAGCGGGACAGGAGACCCAGTACTTC
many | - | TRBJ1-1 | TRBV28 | CASGSNTEAFF | TGTGCCAGCGGTTCCAACACTGAAGCTTTCTTT
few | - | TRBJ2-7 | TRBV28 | CASTNFPEEQYF | TGTGCCAGCACTAATTTCCCGGAGGAGCAGTACTTC
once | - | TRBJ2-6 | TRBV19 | CASIGVNTGANVLIF | TGTGCCAGTATAGGGGTCAACACTGGGGCCAACGTCCTGATTTTC